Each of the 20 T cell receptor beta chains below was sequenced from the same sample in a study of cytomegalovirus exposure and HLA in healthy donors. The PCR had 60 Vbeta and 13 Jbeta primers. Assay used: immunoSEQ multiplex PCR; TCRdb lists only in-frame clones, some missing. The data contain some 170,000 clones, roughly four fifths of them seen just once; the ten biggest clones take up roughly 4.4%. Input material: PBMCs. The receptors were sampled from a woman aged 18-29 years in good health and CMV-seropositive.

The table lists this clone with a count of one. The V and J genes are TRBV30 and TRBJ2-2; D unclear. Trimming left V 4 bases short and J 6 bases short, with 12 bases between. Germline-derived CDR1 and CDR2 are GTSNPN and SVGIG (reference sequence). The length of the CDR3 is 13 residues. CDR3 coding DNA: TGTGCCTGGATTTCCACTCAGGCCGGGGAGCTGTTTTTT. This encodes CAWISTQAGELFF.

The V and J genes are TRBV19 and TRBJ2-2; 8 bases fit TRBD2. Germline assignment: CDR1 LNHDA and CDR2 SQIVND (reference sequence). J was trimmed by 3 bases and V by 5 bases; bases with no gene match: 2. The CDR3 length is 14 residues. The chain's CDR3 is CASSVTSDTGELFF. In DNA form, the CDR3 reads TGTGCCAGTAGTGTGACTAGCGACACCGGGGAGCTGTTTTTT.

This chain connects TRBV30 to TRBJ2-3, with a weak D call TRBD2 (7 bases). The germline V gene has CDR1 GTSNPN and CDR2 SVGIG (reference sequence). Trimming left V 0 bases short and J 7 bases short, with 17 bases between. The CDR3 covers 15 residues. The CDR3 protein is CAWSVPSAGAHTQYF. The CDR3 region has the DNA TGTGCCTGGAGTGTCCCCAGCGCGGGGGCCCATACGCAGTATTTT.

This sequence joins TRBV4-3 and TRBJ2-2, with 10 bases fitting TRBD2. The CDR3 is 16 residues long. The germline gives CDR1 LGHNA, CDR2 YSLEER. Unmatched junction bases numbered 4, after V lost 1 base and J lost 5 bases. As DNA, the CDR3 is TGCGCCAGCAGCCAAGGCACAGCGGGGGGGACCGGGGAGCTGTTTTTT. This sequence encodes CASSQGTAGGTGELFF.

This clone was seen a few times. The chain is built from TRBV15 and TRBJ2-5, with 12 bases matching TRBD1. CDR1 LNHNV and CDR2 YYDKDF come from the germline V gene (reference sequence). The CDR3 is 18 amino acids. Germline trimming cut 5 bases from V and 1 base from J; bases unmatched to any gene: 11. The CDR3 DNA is TGTGCCACCAGCCCCCTCAGGGACAGGGGGCGCGTCCAAGAGACCCAGTACTTC. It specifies CATSPLRDRGRVQETQYF.

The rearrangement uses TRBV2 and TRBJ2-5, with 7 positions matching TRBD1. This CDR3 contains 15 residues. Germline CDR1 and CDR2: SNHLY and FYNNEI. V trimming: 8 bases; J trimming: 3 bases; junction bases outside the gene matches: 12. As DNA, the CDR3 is TGTGCCAGCGGGGGATGGAGGACAGGAGAAGAGACCCAGTACTTC. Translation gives CASGGWRTGEETQYF.

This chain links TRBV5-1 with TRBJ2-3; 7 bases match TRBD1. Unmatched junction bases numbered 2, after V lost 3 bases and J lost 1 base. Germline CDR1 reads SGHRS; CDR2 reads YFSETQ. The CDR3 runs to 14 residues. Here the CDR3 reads CASSSGQGTDTQYF. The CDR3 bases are TGCGCCAGCAGCTCCGGACAGGGCACAGATACGCAGTATTTT.

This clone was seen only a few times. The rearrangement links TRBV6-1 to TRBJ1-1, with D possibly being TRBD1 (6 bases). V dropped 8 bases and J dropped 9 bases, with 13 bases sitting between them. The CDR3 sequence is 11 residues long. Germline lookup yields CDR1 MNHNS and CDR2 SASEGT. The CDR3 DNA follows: TGTGCCAGCCCCCATGGGGGCCAAGCTTTCTTT. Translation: CASPHGGQAFF.

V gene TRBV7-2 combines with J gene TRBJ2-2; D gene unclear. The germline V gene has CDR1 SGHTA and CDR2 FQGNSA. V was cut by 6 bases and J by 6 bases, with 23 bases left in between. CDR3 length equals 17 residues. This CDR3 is CASSRVEVFGRAGELFF. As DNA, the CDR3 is TGTGCCAGCAGTCGTGTCGAGGTATTTGGTCGGGCCGGGGAGCTGTTTTTT.

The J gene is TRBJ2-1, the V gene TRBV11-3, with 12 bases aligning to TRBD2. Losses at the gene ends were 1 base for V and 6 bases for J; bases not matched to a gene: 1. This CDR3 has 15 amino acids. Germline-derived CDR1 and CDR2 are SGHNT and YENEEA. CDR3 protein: CASSLGTSGVNEQFF. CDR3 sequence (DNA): TGTGCCAGCAGCTTAGGGACTAGCGGGGTCAATGAGCAGTTCTTC.

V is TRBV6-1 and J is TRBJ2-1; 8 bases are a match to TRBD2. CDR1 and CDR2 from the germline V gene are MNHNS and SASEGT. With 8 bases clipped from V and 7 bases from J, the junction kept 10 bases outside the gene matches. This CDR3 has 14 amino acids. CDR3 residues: CASSGTRSGNEQFF. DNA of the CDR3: TGTGCCAGCTCCGGGACTAGGTCTGGTAATGAGCAGTTCTTC.

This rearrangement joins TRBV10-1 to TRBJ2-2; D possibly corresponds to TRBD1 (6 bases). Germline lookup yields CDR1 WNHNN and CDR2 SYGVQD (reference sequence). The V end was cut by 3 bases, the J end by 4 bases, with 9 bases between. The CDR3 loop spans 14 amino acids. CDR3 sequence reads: CASSETGSTGELFF. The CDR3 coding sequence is TGCGCCAGCAGTGAAACAGGGAGCACCGGGGAGCTGTTTTTT.

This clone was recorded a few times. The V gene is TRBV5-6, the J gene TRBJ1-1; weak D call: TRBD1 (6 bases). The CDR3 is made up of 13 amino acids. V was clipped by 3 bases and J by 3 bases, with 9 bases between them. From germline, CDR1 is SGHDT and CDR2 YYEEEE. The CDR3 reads CASSWTVDTEAFF. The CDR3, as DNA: TGTGCCAGCAGCTGGACAGTGGACACTGAAGCTTTCTTT.

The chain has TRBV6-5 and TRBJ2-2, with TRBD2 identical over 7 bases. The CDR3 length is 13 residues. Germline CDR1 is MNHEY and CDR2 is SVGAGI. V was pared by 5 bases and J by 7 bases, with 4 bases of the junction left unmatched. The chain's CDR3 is CASSMGGIGELFF. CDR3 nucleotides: TGTGCCAGCAGTATGGGAGGGATCGGGGAGCTGTTTTTT.

DNA of the CDR3: TGTGCCATCAGTGAGGTAGCACCCGTGAACACTGAAGCTTTCTTT. Protein sequence: CAISEVAPVNTEAFF. V and J are TRBV10-3 and TRBJ1-1; no clear D. Trimming removed 2 bases from V and 0 bases from J, with 10 bases in between. This CDR3 contains 15 residues. From germline, CDR1 is ENHRY and CDR2 SYGVKD.

The CDR3 region is CATSPQGQGNYEQYF. The DNA for the CDR3 is TGTGCCACTAGCCCGCAGGGACAGGGAAACTACGAGCAGTACTTC. The chain employs TRBV2 and TRBJ2-7, with 9 bases matching TRBD1. Trimming cost V 10 bases and J 3 bases; bases outside gene matches: 13. Germline V gene data show CDR1 as SNHLY and CDR2 as FYNNEI. This CDR3 region has 15 residues.

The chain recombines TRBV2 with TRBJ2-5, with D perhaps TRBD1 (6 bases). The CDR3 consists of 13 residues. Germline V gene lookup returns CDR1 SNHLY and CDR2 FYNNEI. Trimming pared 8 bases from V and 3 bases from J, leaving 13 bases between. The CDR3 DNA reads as TGTGCCAGCGGCCCGGACAGTAAAGAGACCCAGTACTTC. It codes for CASGPDSKETQYF.

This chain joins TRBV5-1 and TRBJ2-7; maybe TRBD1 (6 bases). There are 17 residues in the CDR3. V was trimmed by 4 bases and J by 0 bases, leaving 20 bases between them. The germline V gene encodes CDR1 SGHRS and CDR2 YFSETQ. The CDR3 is CASSNLQGKQISYEQYF. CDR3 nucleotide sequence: TGCGCCAGCAGCAATCTTCAGGGGAAGCAGATCTCCTACGAGCAGTACTTC.

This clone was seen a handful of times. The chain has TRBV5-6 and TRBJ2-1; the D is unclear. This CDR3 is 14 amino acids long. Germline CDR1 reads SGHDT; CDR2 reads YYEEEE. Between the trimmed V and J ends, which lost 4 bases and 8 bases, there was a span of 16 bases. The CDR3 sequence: CASSAPSIEDEQFF. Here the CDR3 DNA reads TGTGCCAGCAGCGCACCATCGATTGAGGATGAGCAGTTCTTC.

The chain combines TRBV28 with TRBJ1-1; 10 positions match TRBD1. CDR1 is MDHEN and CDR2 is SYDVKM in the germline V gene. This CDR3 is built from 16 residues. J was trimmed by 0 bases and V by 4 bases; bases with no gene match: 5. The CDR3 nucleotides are TGTGCCAGCAGTTCGACAGGGGGCTGGGTGAACACTGAAGCTTTCTTT. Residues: CASSSTGGWVNTEAFF.